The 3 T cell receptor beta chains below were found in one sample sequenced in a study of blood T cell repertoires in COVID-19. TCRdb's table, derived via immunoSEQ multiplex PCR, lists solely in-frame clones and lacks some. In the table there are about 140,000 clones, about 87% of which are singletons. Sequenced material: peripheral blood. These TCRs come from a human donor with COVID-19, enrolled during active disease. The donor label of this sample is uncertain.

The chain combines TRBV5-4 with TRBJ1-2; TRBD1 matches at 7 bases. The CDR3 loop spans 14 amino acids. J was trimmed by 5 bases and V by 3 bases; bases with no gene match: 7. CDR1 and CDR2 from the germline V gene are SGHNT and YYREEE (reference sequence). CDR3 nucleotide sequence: TGTGCCAGCAGCTCGACGACAGGGACTTATGGCTACACCTTC. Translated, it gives CASSSTTGTYGYTF.

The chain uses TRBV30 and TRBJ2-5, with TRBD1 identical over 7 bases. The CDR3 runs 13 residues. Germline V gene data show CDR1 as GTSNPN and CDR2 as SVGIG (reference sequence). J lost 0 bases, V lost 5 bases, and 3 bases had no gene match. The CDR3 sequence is CAWGQANQETQYF. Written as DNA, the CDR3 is TGTGCCTGGGGACAGGCGAACCAAGAGACCCAGTACTTC.

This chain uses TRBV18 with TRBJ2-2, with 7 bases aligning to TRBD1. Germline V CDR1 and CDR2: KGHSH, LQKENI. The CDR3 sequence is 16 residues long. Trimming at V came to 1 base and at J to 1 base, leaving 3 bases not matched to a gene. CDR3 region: CASSPQGALNTGELFF. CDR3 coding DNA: TGTGCCAGCTCACCACAGGGGGCGTTGAACACCGGGGAGCTGTTTTTT.